This TCR beta chain was recovered during a study of blood T cell repertoires in COVID-19 (dated by TCRdb to 2020 to 2022). For the study in its entirety: Samples covering the acute and convalescent phases of COVID-19 were provided by collaborators in the United States, Italy and Spain. The material from the prospective study consisted of cDNA or gDNA derived from T cells, B-cell-depleted T cells, or PBMCs. Subjects who had been exposed to COVID-19, were actively infected with it, or had recovered from it provided the deeply sampled blood TCRbeta repertoires that made up the dataset. A freely available public database, intended as a resource for researchers studying the immune response to SARS-CoV-2, is where the repertoires were released. Samples came from the ongoing ImmuneRACE study (first 160 participants) plus 1,254 subjects from 6 global collaborators. The sample metadata nearly always contained a de-identified subject ID, COVID-19 status, age in years and sex. Where available, HLA class I and class II types were taken from metadata supplied by the sample provider and were not determined by assay-based typing. Overall study outcomes, separate from this receptor: Clinical and demographic metadata were provided uncurated, with the amount varying by source and participant.

To note about this clone: Its antigen has not been determined. There are no base qualities to consult, and no much larger clone falls within one base.

The collaborating institutions used their own protocols to collect whole blood in K2EDTA tubes. For TCRbeta analysis, collaborators shipped samples in one of three forms: frozen whole blood, isolated PBMCs, or DNA extracted from either of those sample types. The immunoSEQ Assay, a bias-controlled multiplex PCR, was used to amplify TCRbeta CDR3 regions from genomic DNA. The paper's processing steps were these. Within the assay, amplification of reference gene primers was used to estimate how many nucleated cells each sample contained. To quantify the absolute abundance of each unique TCRbeta CDR3 rearrangement, sequence reads were collapsed and filtered. For each sample, productive Simpson clonality was calculated as the square root of Simpson's diversity index over productive rearrangements. This immuneACCESS table, as held by TCRdb, lists in-frame sequences with V and J called but not all clones. Of the missing ones, under half trace to an unresolved V gene in checked studies; the others have no known cause. The V and J calls and clone size come from that table; D and trimming were worked out from the DNA. In this sample the table shows hundreds of thousands of clones, roughly 85% of which occur a single time. Approximately 2.5% of the sample is in the top ten clones.

The receptor comes from a woman in her 70s with active or convalescent COVID-19. Sequenced input: peripheral blood.

The DNA reads TGTGCCAGCAGCCCAGGACTAGCGGGGGGGCGGGCAGATACGCAGTATTTT. The translation is CASSPGLAGGRADTQYF. The V gene is TRBV9 and the J gene is TRBJ2-3, with TRBD2 matching 15 junction bases. V is cut back by 4 bases and J by 4 bases, with 7 bases in the junction unmatched. The CDR3 spans 17 residues, from the cysteine through the phenylalanine. CDR3 DNA is the only sequence kept; it has 51 bases, read in frame from the first base. According to the germline V gene, CDR1 reads SGDLS and CDR2 reads YYNGEE.